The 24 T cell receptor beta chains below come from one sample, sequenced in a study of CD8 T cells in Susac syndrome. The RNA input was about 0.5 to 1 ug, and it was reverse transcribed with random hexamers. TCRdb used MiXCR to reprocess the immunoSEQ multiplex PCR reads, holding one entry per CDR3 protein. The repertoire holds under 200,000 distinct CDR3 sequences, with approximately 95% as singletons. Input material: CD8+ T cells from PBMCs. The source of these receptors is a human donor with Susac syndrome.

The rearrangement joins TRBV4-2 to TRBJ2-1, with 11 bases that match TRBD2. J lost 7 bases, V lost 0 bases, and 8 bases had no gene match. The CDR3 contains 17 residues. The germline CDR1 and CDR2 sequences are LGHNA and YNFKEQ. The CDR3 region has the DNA TGTGCCAGCAGCCAAGAAGCTCCTAGCGGGGGGACTAATGAGCAGTTCTTC. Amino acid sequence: CASSQEAPSGGTNEQFF.

The CDR3 coding sequence is TGTGCCAGTGTCCCGCGGGGGGGCATTCAGCCCCAGCATTTT. Residues: CASVPRGGIQPQHF. The rearrangement links TRBV19 to TRBJ1-5, with a weak D call TRBD1 (6 bases). V was cut by 8 bases and J by 6 bases, with 17 bases left in between. This CDR3 has 14 amino acids. Germline V gene sequence: CDR1 LNHDA, CDR2 SQIVND (reference sequence).

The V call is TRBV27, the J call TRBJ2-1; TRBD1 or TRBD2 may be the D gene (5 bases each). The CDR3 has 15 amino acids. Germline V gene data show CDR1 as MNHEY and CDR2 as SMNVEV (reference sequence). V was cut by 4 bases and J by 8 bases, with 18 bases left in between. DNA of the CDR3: TGTGCCAGCAGTTCCAACCGGGACGTACGAGATGAGCAGTTCTTC. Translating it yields CASSSNRDVRDEQFF.

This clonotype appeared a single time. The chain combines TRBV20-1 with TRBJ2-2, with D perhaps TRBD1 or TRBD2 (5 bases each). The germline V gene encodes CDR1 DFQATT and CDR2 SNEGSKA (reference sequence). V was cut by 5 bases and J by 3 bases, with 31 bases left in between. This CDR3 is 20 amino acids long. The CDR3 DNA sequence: TGCAGTGCTCCAGGGCAGAGCAACGTTGTGGGGACGGGTTACACCGGGGAGCTGTTTTTT. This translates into CSAPGQSNVVGTGYTGELFF.

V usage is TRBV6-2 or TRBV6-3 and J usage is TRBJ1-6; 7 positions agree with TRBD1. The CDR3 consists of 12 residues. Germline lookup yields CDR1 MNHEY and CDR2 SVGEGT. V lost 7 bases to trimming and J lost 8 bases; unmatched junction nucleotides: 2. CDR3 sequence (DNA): TGTGCCAGCACCCAGGGGGATTCACCCCTCCACTTT. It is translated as CASTQGDSPLHF.

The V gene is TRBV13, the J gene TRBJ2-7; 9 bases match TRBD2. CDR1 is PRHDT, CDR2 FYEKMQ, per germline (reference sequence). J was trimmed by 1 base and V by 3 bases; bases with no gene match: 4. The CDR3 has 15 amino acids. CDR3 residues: CASSLAGGQSYEQYF. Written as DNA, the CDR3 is TGTGCCAGCAGCTTGGCGGGAGGGCAATCCTACGAGCAGTACTTC.

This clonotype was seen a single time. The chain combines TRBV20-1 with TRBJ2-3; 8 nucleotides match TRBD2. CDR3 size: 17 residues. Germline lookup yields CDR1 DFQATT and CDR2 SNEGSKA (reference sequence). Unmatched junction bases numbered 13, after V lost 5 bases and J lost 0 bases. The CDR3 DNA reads TGCAGTGCTGGGATCCGGGAGGGCCTTATTAGCACAGATACGCAGTATTTT. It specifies CSAGIREGLISTDTQYF.

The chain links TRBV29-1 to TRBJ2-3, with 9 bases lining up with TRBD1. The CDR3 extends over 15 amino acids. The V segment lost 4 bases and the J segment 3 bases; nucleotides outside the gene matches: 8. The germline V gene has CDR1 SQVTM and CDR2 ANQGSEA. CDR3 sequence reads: CSVASRDRGTDTQYF. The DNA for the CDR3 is TGCAGCGTTGCTAGCAGAGACAGGGGGACAGATACGCAGTATTTT.

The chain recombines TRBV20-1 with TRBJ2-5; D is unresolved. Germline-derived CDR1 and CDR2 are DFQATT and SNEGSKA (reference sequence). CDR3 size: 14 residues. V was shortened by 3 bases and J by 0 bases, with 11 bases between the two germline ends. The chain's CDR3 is CSASAGHYQETQYF. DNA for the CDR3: TGCAGTGCTAGTGCCGGGCACTACCAAGAGACCCAGTACTTC.

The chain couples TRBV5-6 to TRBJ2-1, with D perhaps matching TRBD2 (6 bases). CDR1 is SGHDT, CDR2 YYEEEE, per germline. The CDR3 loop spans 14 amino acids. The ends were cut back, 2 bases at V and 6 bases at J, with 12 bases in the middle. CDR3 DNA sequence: TGTGCCAGCAGCTTAGGGACTGGTTCCAATGAGCAGTTCTTC. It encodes CASSLGTGSNEQFF.

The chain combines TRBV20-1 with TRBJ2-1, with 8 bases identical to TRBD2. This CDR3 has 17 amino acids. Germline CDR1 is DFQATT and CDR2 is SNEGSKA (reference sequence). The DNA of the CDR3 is TGCAGCGTGCTCCCTCTTAGGAGCGGGAGCTCCTACAATGAGCAGTTCTTC. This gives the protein CSVLPLRSGSSYNEQFF.

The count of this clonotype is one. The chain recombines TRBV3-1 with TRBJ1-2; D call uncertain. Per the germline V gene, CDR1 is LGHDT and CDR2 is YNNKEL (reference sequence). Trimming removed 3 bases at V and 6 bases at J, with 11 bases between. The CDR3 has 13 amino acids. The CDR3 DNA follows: TGTGCCAGCAGCCACGCGGTGACAAATGGCTACACCTTC. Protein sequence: CASSHAVTNGYTF.

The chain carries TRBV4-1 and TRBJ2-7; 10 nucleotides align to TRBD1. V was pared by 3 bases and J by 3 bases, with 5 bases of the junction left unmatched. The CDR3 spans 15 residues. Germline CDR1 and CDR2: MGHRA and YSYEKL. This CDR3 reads CASSHVGTGDYEQYF. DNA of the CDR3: TGCGCCAGCAGCCATGTGGGGACAGGGGACTACGAGCAGTACTTC.

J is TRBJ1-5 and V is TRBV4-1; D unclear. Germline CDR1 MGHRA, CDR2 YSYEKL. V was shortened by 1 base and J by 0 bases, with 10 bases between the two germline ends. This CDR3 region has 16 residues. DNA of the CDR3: TGCGCCAGCAGCCAAGCTTCAGAGAATAGCAATCAGCCCCAGCATTTT. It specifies CASSQASENSNQPQHF.

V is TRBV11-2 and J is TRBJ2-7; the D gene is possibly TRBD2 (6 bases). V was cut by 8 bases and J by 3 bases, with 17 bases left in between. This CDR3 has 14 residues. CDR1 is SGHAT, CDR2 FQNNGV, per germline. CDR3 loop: CASRSLERVYEQYF. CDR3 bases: TGTGCCAGCCGCTCATTGGAGCGGGTCTACGAGCAGTACTTC.

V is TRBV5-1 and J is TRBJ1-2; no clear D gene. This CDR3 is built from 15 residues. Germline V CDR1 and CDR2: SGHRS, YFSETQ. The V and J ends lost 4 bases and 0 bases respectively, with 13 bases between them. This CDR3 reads CASSGLKGSNYGYTF. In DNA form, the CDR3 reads TGCGCCAGCAGCGGACTTAAGGGCTCTAACTATGGCTACACCTTC.

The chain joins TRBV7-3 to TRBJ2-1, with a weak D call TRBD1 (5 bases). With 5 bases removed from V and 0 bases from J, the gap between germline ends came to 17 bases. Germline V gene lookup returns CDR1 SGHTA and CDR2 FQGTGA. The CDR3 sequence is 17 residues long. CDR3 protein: CASSPLEGESSYNEQFF. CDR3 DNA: TGTGCCAGCAGCCCGCTAGAAGGGGAAAGCTCCTACAATGAGCAGTTCTTC. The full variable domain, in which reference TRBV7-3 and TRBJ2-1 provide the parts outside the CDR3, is GAGVSQTPSNKVTEKGKYVELRCDPISGHTALYWYRQSLGQGPEFLIYFQGTGAADDSGLPNDRFFAVRPEGSVSTLKIQRTERGDSAVYLCASSPLEGESSYNEQFFGPGTRLTVL.

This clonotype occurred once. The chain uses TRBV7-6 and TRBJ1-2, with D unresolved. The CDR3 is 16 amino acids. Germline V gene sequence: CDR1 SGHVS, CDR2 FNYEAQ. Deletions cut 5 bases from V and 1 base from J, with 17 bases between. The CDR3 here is CASSPDLKAVNYGYTF. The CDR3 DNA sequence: TGTGCCAGCAGCCCAGACCTCAAGGCCGTTAACTATGGCTACACCTTC. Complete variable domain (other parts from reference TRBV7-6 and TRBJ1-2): GAGVSQSPRYKVTKRGQDVALRCDPISGHVSLYWYRQALGQGPEFLTYFNYEAQQDKSGLPNDRFSAERPEGSISTLTIQRTEQRDSAMYRCASSPDLKAVNYGYTFGSGTRLTVV.

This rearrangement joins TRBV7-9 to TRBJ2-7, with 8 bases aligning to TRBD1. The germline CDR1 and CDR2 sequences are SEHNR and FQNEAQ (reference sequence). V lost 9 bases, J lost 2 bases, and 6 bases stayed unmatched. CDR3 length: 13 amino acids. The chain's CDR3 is CARGTGPPYEQYF. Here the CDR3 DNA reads TGTGCCAGGGGGACAGGCCCACCCTACGAGCAGTACTTC.

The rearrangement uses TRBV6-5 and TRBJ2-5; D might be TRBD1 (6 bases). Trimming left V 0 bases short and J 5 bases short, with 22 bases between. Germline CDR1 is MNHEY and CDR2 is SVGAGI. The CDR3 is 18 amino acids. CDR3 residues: CASSYSSPETGFSETQYF. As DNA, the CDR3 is TGTGCCAGCAGTTACTCTTCGCCCGAGACAGGATTCTCGGAGACCCAGTACTTC.

In nucleotides, the CDR3 is TGTGCCAGTAGTAGTGGGGAATCTTACAATGAGCAGTTCTTC. Translating it yields CASSSGESYNEQFF. The chain couples TRBV19 to TRBJ2-1; D not certain. This CDR3 is built from 14 residues. V gave up 4 bases and J gave up 4 bases, with 11 bases separating them. Germline CDR1 and CDR2: LNHDA and SQIVND (reference sequence).

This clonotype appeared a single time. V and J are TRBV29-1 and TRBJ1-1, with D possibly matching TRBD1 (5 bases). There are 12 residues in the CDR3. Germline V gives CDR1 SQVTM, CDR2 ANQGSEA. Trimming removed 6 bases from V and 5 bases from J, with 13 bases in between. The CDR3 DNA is TGCAGCGTCCGAGGGGCAAGGACTGAAGCTTTCTTT. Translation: CSVRGARTEAFF.

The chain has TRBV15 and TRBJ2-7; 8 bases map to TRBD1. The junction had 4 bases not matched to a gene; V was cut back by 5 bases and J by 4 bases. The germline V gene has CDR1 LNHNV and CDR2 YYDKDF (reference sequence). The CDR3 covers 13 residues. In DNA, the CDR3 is TGTGCCACCAGCGGAACAGGGGGGTACGAGCAGTACTTC. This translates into CATSGTGGYEQYF.

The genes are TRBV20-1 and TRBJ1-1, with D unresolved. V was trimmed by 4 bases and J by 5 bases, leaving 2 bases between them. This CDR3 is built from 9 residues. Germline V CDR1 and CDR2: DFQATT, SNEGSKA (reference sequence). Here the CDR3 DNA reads TGCAGTGCTAATACTGAAGCTTTCTTT. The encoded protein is CSANTEAFF.